The 3 T cell receptor beta chains presented below share a single source sample, sequenced in a study of blood T cells in healthy people across ages. A second roughly 6 to 11 cycle PCR used barcoded and J-beta primers. TCRdb redid the calling of the 5' RACE reads with MiXCR, one entry per CDR3 protein. The table has over a million distinct CDR3 sequences, approximately 25% seen once; the top ten hold approximately 0.75%. This sample was shared with a second study, whose subject was T cells of mothers and their children.

The sequencing input was blood. Every receptor here comes from a girl aged 2-10 years in good health.

The rearrangement uses TRBV4-1 and TRBJ2-4; weak D call: TRBD2 (5 bases). Germline assignment: CDR1 MGHRA and CDR2 YSYEKL. The V end lost 3 bases, the J end lost 1 base, and 13 bases lay between the germline ends. The CDR3 loop spans 16 amino acids. The CDR3 is CASSQQEVEAKNIQYF. As DNA, the CDR3 is TGCGCCAGCAGCCAGCAGGAGGTAGAGGCCAAAAACATTCAGTACTTC.

J is TRBJ2-5 and V is TRBV24-1, with TRBD2 matching 11 bases. The trim removed 2 bases at V and 1 base at J, leaving 8 bases unmatched. The germline V gene has CDR1 KGHDR and CDR2 SFDVKD. CDR3 size: 18 residues. This CDR3 reads CATSDSVTSGGAQETQYF. DNA of the CDR3: TGTGCCACCAGTGATTCCGTTACTAGCGGGGGAGCCCAAGAGACCCAGTACTTC.

This chain joins TRBV28 and TRBJ2-5; maybe TRBD2 (6 bases). Germline V gene data show CDR1 as MDHEN and CDR2 as SYDVKM. Trimming shortened V by 7 bases and J by 5 bases, and 20 bases separated the two germline ends. The CDR3 is 15 residues long. The CDR3 DNA is TGTGCCAGCAATGAGCTGGGGGGAACTCGGGAGACCCAGTACTTC. It specifies CASNELGGTRETQYF.